These T cell receptor beta chains were read from a single sample in a study of control samples from healthy donors and cancer patients. The method was immunoSEQ multiplex PCR; TCRdb's version includes in-frame clones alone and lacks a portion of them. Of some 150,000 clones listed, roughly 94% were seen once; the top ten hold 13%. What was sequenced was blood. These TCRs come from a man aged 35 to 55 in good health. Each CDR3 is given with its conserved first and last residue. A D gene is named only where the DNA matches it firmly. A row's size may be missing; if present it is once, few, many or a size class.

16	NA	TRBV5-1	TRBD2	TRBJ2-3	TGCGCCAGCAGCTTGGCTCAGGGAGGGAGCACAGATACGCAGTATTTT	CASSLAQGGSTDTQYF
14	once	TRBV9	NA	TRBJ2-7	TGTGCCAGCAGCGTAGGGGGAGACACCTACGAGCAGTACTTC	CASSVGGDTYEQYF
13	NA	TRBV11-2	NA	TRBJ2-1	TGTGCCAGCAGCTTAGCCAGTGCAAATGAGCAGTTCTTC	CASSLASANEQFF
11	NA	TRBV7-2	NA	TRBJ1-1	TGTGCCAGCAGCCTGTCGGGGAAAGCTTTCTTT	CASSLSGKAFF
16	NA	TRBV11-2	NA	TRBJ1-6	TGTGCCAGCAGCTTAGTACGGGACGGACGTAATTCACCCCTCCACTTT	CASSLVRDGRNSPLHF
13	NA	TRBV5-4	NA	TRBJ2-3	TGTGCCAGCAGGGAAACATACACAGATACGCAGTATTTT	CASRETYTDTQYF
15	NA	TRBV10-2	TRBD1	TRBJ1-6	TGCGCCAGCACCCGGACAGGTCTCAACCAATCACCCCTCCACTTT	CASTRTGLNQSPLHF
12	NA	TRBV6-6	NA	TRBJ1-6	TGTGCCAGCAGTTACGCGGACTCACCCCTCCACTTT	CASSYADSPLHF
15	NA	TRBV9	NA	TRBJ2-1	TGTGCCAGCAGCGTAGGCTGGGGCTCCTACAATGAGCAGTTCTTC	CASSVGWGSYNEQFF
18	NA	TRBV27	TRBD2	TRBJ2-5	TGTGCCAGCAGTTTATCCTCCAGACTAGCGGGAGGGAAAGAGACCCAGTACTTC	CASSLSSRLAGGKETQYF
13	NA	TRBV16	NA	TRBJ1-1	TGTGCCAGCAGCCAAACAAGGAACACTGAAGCTTTCTTT	CASSQTRNTEAFF
12	NA	TRBV7-2	TRBD1	TRBJ2-3	TGTGCCAGCAGCTTAGGCCAGGGGGCGGAATATTTT	CASSLGQGAEYF
12	NA	TRBV18	TRBD1	TRBJ2-4	TGTGCCAGCTCACAGGGACAGGGAGCTCAGTACTTC	CASSQGQGAQYF
14	NA	TRBV4-1	NA	TRBJ2-7	TGCGCCAGCAGCCCGGAAGGAGGTTTCTACGAGCAGTACTTC	CASSPEGGFYEQYF
14	NA	TRBV9	TRBD1	TRBJ1-5	TGTGCCAGCAGCCCTTGGGACAGGGATCAGCCCCAGCATTTT	CASSPWDRDQPQHF
13	NA	TRBV5-6	NA	TRBJ2-6	TGTGCCAGCAGCCTTCCTGGGGCCAACGTCCTGACTTTC	CASSLPGANVLTF
15	few	TRBV9	TRBD2	TRBJ2-1	TGTGCCAGCAGCCATACTAGCGGGAGGGCCAATGAGCAGTTCTTC	CASSHTSGRANEQFF
14	NA	TRBV19	TRBD1	TRBJ2-1	TGTGCCAGTAGTATCCCCAGGGGGAACAATGAGCAGTTCTTC	CASSIPRGNNEQFF
13	NA	TRBV29-1	NA	TRBJ2-3	TGCAGTACCCCGGGGGTTCGGACAGATACGCAGTATTTT	CSTPGVRTDTQYF
16	NA	TRBV5-1	NA	TRBJ1-4	TGCGCCAGCAGCTTAGGAAGGGGGAACAAGGCTGAAAAACTGTTTTTT	CASSLGRGNKAEKLFF
12	once	TRBV12-3/TRBV12-4	NA	TRBJ2-7	TGTGCCAGCAGTTTAGAGGAGGGGGAGCAGTACTTC	CASSLEEGEQYF
14	NA	TRBV7-9	TRBD2	TRBJ2-7	TGTGCCAGCAGCTCGACTAGCGGGAGCTACGAGCAGTACTTC	CASSSTSGSYEQYF
15	NA	TRBV6-2/TRBV6-3	TRBD2	TRBJ2-1	TGTGCCAGCAGTCCCTCGGGACTAGCCTTACATGAGCAGTTCTTC	CASSPSGLALHEQFF
14	NA	TRBV6-5	NA	TRBJ1-2	TGTGCCAGCAGTCCCAACCCAGGGGAGAACGGCTACACCTTC	CASSPNPGENGYTF
14	few	TRBV19	TRBD1	TRBJ2-2	TGTGCCAGTAGTATCGGGGACAGAACCGGGGAGCTGTTTTTT	CASSIGDRTGELFF
15	once	TRBV30	TRBD1	TRBJ1-6	TGTGCCTCAGCGACAGGGCGGGGGAGTAATTCACCCCTCCACTTT	CASATGRGSNSPLHF
16	NA	TRBV7-6	NA	TRBJ2-2	TGTGCCAGCAGCTTAGGAGGAAACGGGAACACCGGGGAGCTGTTTTTT	CASSLGGNGNTGELFF
11	NA	TRBV28	NA	TRBJ2-3	TGTGCCAGCAGTTTATTAGATACGCAGTATTTT	CASSLLDTQYF
15	NA	TRBV3-1/TRBV3-2	TRBD2	TRBJ2-5	TGTGCCAGCAGCGCCCGACTAGCGGTCCAAGAGACCCAGTACTTC	CASSARLAVQETQYF
15	NA	TRBV2	NA	TRBJ1-3	TGTGCCAGCAAGCCTCTCCCACCCTCTGGAAACACCATATATTTT	CASKPLPPSGNTIYF
15	once	TRBV3-1/TRBV3-2	NA	TRBJ1-1	TGTGCCAGCAGCCAAGTCGCTGGGCAGAACACTGAAGCTTTCTTT	CASSQVAGQNTEAFF
11	NA	TRBV12-3/TRBV12-4	NA	TRBJ2-7	TGTGCCAGCAGTTTTGACCGCGAGCAGTACTTC	CASSFDREQYF
14	NA	TRBV6-2/TRBV6-3	TRBD1	TRBJ2-7	TGTGCCAGCAGTGCCGGGACAGGGCCCAACGAGCAGTACTTC	CASSAGTGPNEQYF
16	NA	TRBV27	NA	TRBJ2-1	TGTGCCAGCAGTTTAGCGGGGAAGCCCAGGAGTAATGAGCAGTTCTTC	CASSLAGKPRSNEQFF
14	NA	TRBV7-6	NA	TRBJ1-4	TGTGCCAGCTCCTTCACAGGGACACTTGAAAAACTGTTTTTT	CASSFTGTLEKLFF
12	NA	TRBV6-5	NA	TRBJ2-5	TGTGCCAGCAGTTGGGGGCTGGAGACCCAGTACTTC	CASSWGLETQYF
19	NA	TRBV4-1	TRBD1	TRBJ1-3	TGCGCCAGCAGCCAAGACCTGGGGACAGGGCGATTTTCTGGAAACACCATATATTTT	CASSQDLGTGRFSGNTIYF
13	NA	TRBV9	TRBD1	TRBJ1-2	TGTGCCAGCAGCGTAGTGACAGGGGTTGGCTACACCTTC	CASSVVTGVGYTF
14	NA	TRBV9	NA	TRBJ2-5	TGTGCCAGCAGCGCGGGACTGATCCAAGAGACCCAGTACTTC	CASSAGLIQETQYF
14	NA	TRBV4-1	TRBD1	TRBJ2-1	TGCGCCAGCAGCCACCCGGACAGGGATAATGAGCAGTTCTTC	CASSHPDRDNEQFF
18	NA	TRBV7-8	TRBD2	TRBJ2-1	TGTGCCAGCAGCTCCCTTGTAACTAGCGGAAACTCCTACAATGAGCAGTTCTTC	CASSSLVTSGNSYNEQFF
17	NA	TRBV7-9	NA	TRBJ2-3	TGTGCCAGCAGCCAAAAACCGGGGGTAAGCGGGACAGATACGCAGTATTTT	CASSQKPGVSGTDTQYF
12	NA	TRBV13	NA	TRBJ2-3	TGTGCCAGCAGCGTGAAGAGGGATACGCAGTATTTT	CASSVKRDTQYF
15	NA	TRBV4-3	NA	TRBJ1-1	TGCGCCAGCAGCTACCTTGCGGGGTTTCACACTGAAGCTTTCTTT	CASSYLAGFHTEAFF
16	NA	TRBV7-2	NA	TRBJ1-2	TGTGCCAGCAGCTTAGTCAACGCAGGGGTGAACTATGGCTACACCTTC	CASSLVNAGVNYGYTF
20	NA	TRBV19	TRBD2	TRBJ2-1	TGTGCCAGTAGTACCCCTCCCCGGCTAGCGGGAGTAAGCTCCTACAATGAGCAGTTCTTC	CASSTPPRLAGVSSYNEQFF
14	NA	TRBV9	TRBD1	TRBJ1-1	TGTGCCAGCAGCCCCGACAGGGGTCGGAGTGAAGCTTTCTTT	CASSPDRGRSEAFF
15	NA	TRBV7-9	TRBD1	TRBJ1-2	TGTGCCAGCAGCCCACAGGGGTCTTCTAACTATGGCTACACCTTC	CASSPQGSSNYGYTF